The entry below describes one TCR beta chain. Its cognate antigen is unknown. The read gets to within 3 residues of the CDR3 end, and the germline J gene fills in the rest. V dropped 4 bases and J dropped 1 base, with 15 bases sitting between them. The CDR3 length is 16 residues. CDR1 and CDR2 (germline): KGHSH, LQKENI. These data belong to a study of Tregs in tolerant kidney transplant recipients. Turning to the study itself: Related graft donors supplied nonmyeloablative bone marrow transplants, and mixed chimerism was transient. Whole-study findings and limits: Expanding Tregs on activated donor B cells appeared to best identify donor-specific TCRbeta clones.

CD4+CD25+CD127- Tregs, CD4+CD25- non-Tregs, CD4 and CD8 cells were sorted. TCRdb's copy holds only in-frame clones and misses some; the assay was immunoSEQ multiplex PCR. The table for this sample gives roughly 53,000 clones. Sequencing was performed on CD4+ T cells from blood, taken before the transplant. The chain couples TRBV18 to TRBJ2-3; TRBD2 is a possible D gene (7 bases). This sequence originates from a human donor who received a combined kidney and bone marrow transplant. The sequenced part of the CDR3 DNA is TGTGCCAGCTCACTACAAGGGGGGGCTGGCACAGATACG. It specifies CASSLQGGAGTDT. The CDR3 as a whole reads CASSLQGGAGTDTQYF.